This record covers a single T cell receptor (beta chain). Its antigen is unidentified. Whole blood without T cell sorting served as the source of isolated total RNA. This specimen belongs to a study of monozygotic twins with inflammatory bowel disease. Whole-study findings and limits: Among IBD patients, fewer clonotypes were shared with others than among healthy twins, especially with disease activity.

The germline gives CDR1 SGHVS, CDR2 FQNEAQ. The CDR3 runs 19 residues. Using the 5' RACE reads, TCRdb records one entry per CDR3 protein without DNA. This sample's clone table lists some 170,000 distinct CDR3 sequences. Sequenced input: blood. The sequence derives from a human donor with ulcerative colitis or Crohn's disease, or a healthy co-twin of an affected twin (not recorded which). V is TRBV7-8 and J is TRBJ2-1; TCRdb gives TRBD1 as the D gene, but with no DNA this cannot be confirmed. CDR3 sequence: CASSLIPAGQGAAYNEQFF.